This is a list of T cell receptor beta chains from one sample in a study of early T cells in non-severe SARS-CoV-2 infection. TCRdb re-derived calls from the 5' RACE reads in MiXCR, one entry per CDR3 protein. The sample shows 50,000 to 65,000 distinct CDR3 sequences, approximately 12% of them seen only once. Sequenced: whole blood. The source is an adult who was a healthcare worker with PCR-confirmed SARS-CoV-2 infection or an uninfected control (not recorded which). CDR3s include the opening cysteine and the closing phenylalanine or tryptophan. The D gene is left open where the match is weak. Only part of the rows carry a size: once, few, many, or a class if the clone is expanded.

len	v_gene	abundance	d_gene	j_gene	CDR3nt	CDR3aa
12	TRBV29-1	few	-	TRBJ1-1	TGCAGCGTTGACAGGGAGAACACTGAAGCTTTCTTT	CSVDRENTEAFF
16	TRBV5-1	many	TRBD2	TRBJ2-5	TGCGCCAGCAGCCTACGGACTAGCGGGGGAGTTGAGACCCAGTACTTC	CASSLRTSGGVETQYF
11	TRBV28	many	-	TRBJ1-1	TGTGCCAGCAGCCACCGGGACGAAGCTTTCTTT	CASSHRDEAFF
16	TRBV11-2	many	TRBD2	TRBJ2-1	TGTGCCAGCAGCACCGGGGTGGCTAGCGGGGGATGGGAGCAGTTCTTC	CASSTGVASGGWEQFF
13	TRBV7-6	-	-	TRBJ1-1	TGTGCCAGCAGCTTAATGTGGAACACTGAAGCTTTCTTT	CASSLMWNTEAFF
14	TRBV19	few	TRBD2	TRBJ2-7	TGTGCCAGTAGCCGCGGTCGGGAGGCCTACGAGCAGTACTTC	CASSRGREAYEQYF
13	TRBV6-4	-	-	TRBJ1-1	TGTGCCAGCAGTGTTTCATCGATCACTGAAGCTTTCTTT	CASSVSSITEAFF
14	TRBV6-5	-	TRBD1	TRBJ1-2	TGTGCCAGCAGCCCCGGGGGACAGGTCTATGGCTACACCTTC	CASSPGGQVYGYTF
16	TRBV6-5	-	-	TRBJ1-5	TGTGCCAGCAGTTACTTCCCCAGGGAACCAAATCAGCCCCAGCATTTT	CASSYFPREPNQPQHF
11	TRBV12-5	many	-	TRBJ1-1	TGTGCTAGTGTGGAGAACACTGAAGCTTTCTTT	CASVENTEAFF
12	TRBV12-5	few	-	TRBJ1-5	TGTGCTAGTGGTTCGTGGGATCAGCCCCAGCATTTT	CASGSWDQPQHF
14	TRBV10-1	many	-	TRBJ2-3	TGCGCCAGCAGTGAGAGGGGGGGCACAGATACGCAGTATTTT	CASSERGGTDTQYF
11	TRBV3-1	-	-	TRBJ2-1	TGTGCCAGCACCAGGGACAATGAGCAGTTCTTC	CASTRDNEQFF
15	TRBV5-1	many	-	TRBJ1-1	TGCGCCAGCAGCCGATTGGGAGTAAGTAACACTGAAGCTTTCTTT	CASSRLGVSNTEAFF
12	TRBV3-1	many	-	TRBJ1-1	TGTGCCAGCAGCCAAGGGGCCTCAAGGGCTTTCTTT	CASSQGASRAFF
13	TRBV11-2	-	-	TRBJ2-1	TGTGCCAGCAGCTTAAAGAGGGGCAATGAGCAGTTCTTC	CASSLKRGNEQFF
14	TRBV11-2	-	-	TRBJ2-1	TGTGCCAGCAGCTTATCAGGGGCCTACAATGAGCAGTTCTTC	CASSLSGAYNEQFF
14	TRBV7-6	-	-	TRBJ1-3	TGTGCCAGCAGCTTGGAGGTAGCAGGAAACACCATATATTTT	CASSLEVAGNTIYF
14	TRBV19	few	TRBD2	TRBJ2-7	TGTGCCAGTAGTAGGACTAGCTCTTCCTACGAGCAGTACTTC	CASSRTSSSYEQYF
16	TRBV11-2	many	TRBD2	TRBJ2-7	TGTGCCAGCACGTCCCCGGGAGGTTCTCCGGCCTACGAGCAGTACTTC	CASTSPGGSPAYEQYF
13	TRBV7-9	many	-	TRBJ2-2	TGTGCCAGCAGGACGGACGTCACCGGGGAGCTGTTTTTT	CASRTDVTGELFF
15	TRBV19	few	TRBD2	TRBJ2-3	TGTGCCAGTAGTCTAAGCGGGGCAAGCACAGATACGCAGTATTTT	CASSLSGASTDTQYF
14	TRBV7-6	-	-	TRBJ2-1	TGTGCCAGCAGCTTAGTCGGGGAAAACAATGAGCAATTCTTC	CASSLVGENNEQFF
16	TRBV29-1	-	-	TRBJ2-1	TGCAGCGTTGAACTCGGGACCGCCAACTCCTACAATGAGCTGTTCTTC	CSVELGTANSYNELFF
14	TRBV5-1	many	-	TRBJ1-1	TGCGCCAGCAAGTGGGACAACTCGAACACTGAAGCTTTCTTT	CASKWDNSNTEAFF
13	TRBV7-8	few	TRBD1	TRBJ1-5	TGTGCCAGCAGCTCGGACAGGGTCCAGCCCCAGCATTTT	CASSSDRVQPQHF
13	TRBV13	-	-	TRBJ2-1	TGTGCCAGCAGCCCAACCACCTCGAAGGAGCAGTTCTTC	CASSPTTSKEQFF
15	TRBV4-1	many	TRBD1	TRBJ2-7	TGCGCCAGCAGCACCGCGGGACAGGGGCTCTACGAGCAGTACTTC	CASSTAGQGLYEQYF
14	TRBV19	many	-	TRBJ1-1	TGTGCCAGTAGTATATCGCGGGGAAACACTGAAGCTTTCTTT	CASSISRGNTEAFF